The 16 T cell receptor beta chains below come from one sample, sequenced in a study of shared clonotypes between healthy human individuals. Measured with immunoSEQ multiplex PCR; TCRdb has only the in-frame clones, and not every one. The table has about 2 million clones, around 96% seen once. Terminally differentiated effector memory CD45RA+ cells were left out of the naive CD8 fraction, which was CD45RO-negative and positively selected for CCR7. Sequenced sample: naive CD8+ T cells sorted from blood. The source is a young man in good health.

The chain combines TRBV18 with TRBJ2-1; no clear D gene. The V gene lost 2 bases and the J gene lost 7 bases, with 12 bases spanning the gap. This CDR3 spans 14 amino acids. Germline V lookup: CDR1 KGHSH, CDR2 LQKENI. CDR3 region: CASSPTAQGNEQFF. CDR3 nucleotide sequence: TGTGCCAGCTCACCAACCGCTCAAGGGAATGAGCAGTTCTTC.

The gene calls are TRBV9 and TRBJ2-5, with TRBD2 identical over 13 bases. The CDR3 runs 15 residues. J lost 4 bases, V lost 3 bases, and 3 bases had no gene match. Germline assignment: CDR1 SGDLS and CDR2 YYNGEE. CDR3 coding DNA: TGTGCCAGCAGCGAGTGGACTAGCGGGAGAGAGACCCAGTACTTC. This codes for CASSEWTSGRETQYF.

The chain employs TRBV27 and TRBJ2-3; 7 bases match TRBD2. V shed 4 bases and J 11 bases; nucleotides not matched to a gene: 6. The CDR3 is made up of 12 amino acids. Germline V gives CDR1 MNHEY, CDR2 SMNVEV (reference sequence). The CDR3 is CASSSGLGLQYF. The CDR3 DNA is TGTGCCAGCAGTTCCGGACTAGGCTTGCAGTATTTT.

The rearrangement links TRBV28 to TRBJ2-7; TRBD1 might be the D (7 bases). Germline V gene sequence: CDR1 MDHEN, CDR2 SYDVKM. The CDR3 loop spans 15 amino acids. The V end lost 4 bases, the J end lost 5 bases, and 18 bases lay between the germline ends. The CDR3: CASSSQDQGGDEQYF. The DNA for the CDR3 is TGTGCCAGCAGTTCACAGGATCAGGGGGGCGACGAGCAGTACTTC. Full variable domain (rest looked up from reference TRBV28 and TRBJ2-7): DVKVTQSSRYLVKRTGEKVFLECVQDMDHENMFWYRQDPGLGLRLIYFSYDVKMKEKGDIPEGYSVSREKKERFSLILESASTNQTSMYLCASSSQDQGGDEQYFGPGTRLTVT.

The chain couples TRBV7-3 to TRBJ2-7, with D uncertain. V lost 1 base, J lost 1 base, and 11 bases lay in between. Germline V gene sequence: CDR1 SGHTA, CDR2 FQGTGA. The CDR3 contains 15 residues. CDR3 coding DNA: TGTGCCAGCAGCTTAATGGGTGCCCCTTCCTACGAGCAGTACTTC. Encoded protein: CASSLMGAPSYEQYF.

The CDR3 sequence is CASSQGALSRGQETQYF. CDR3 DNA sequence: TGCGCCAGCAGCCAAGGAGCCCTTTCTCGCGGCCAAGAGACCCAGTACTTC. This chain links TRBV4-1 with TRBJ2-5; D remains ambiguous. The CDR3 contains 17 residues. V lost 1 base and J 1 base, leaving 16 bases between the germline ends. Germline assignment: CDR1 MGHRA and CDR2 YSYEKL.

This clone was recorded only once. The chain links TRBV27 to TRBJ2-4; a weak D match, TRBD2 (5 bases). V was clipped by 5 bases and J by 0 bases, with 17 bases between them. Germline V gene sequence: CDR1 MNHEY, CDR2 SMNVEV (reference sequence). This CDR3 comprises 17 residues. CDR3 in amino acids: CASSPVGVAGAKNIQYF. CDR3 DNA sequence: TGTGCCAGCAGTCCGGTTGGCGTCGCGGGAGCCAAAAACATTCAGTACTTC.

V is TRBV11-1 and J is TRBJ2-1, with 9 nucleotides matching TRBD1. Trimming removed 5 bases from V and 6 bases from J; junction bases left unmatched: 8. From germline, CDR1 is SGHAT and CDR2 FQDESV (reference sequence). This CDR3 spans 15 amino acids. CDR3 bases: TGTGCCAGCAGCCCTCGGGACAGGGCGGGCAATGAGCAGTTCTTC. This codes for CASSPRDRAGNEQFF.

V and J are TRBV19 and TRBJ2-7; tentative D call: TRBD2 (6 bases). The CDR3 runs to 16 residues. V dropped 3 bases and J dropped 0 bases, with 15 bases sitting between them. Germline values: CDR1 LNHDA, CDR2 SQIVND (reference sequence). CDR3 residues: CASSIGAGPGSYEQYF. CDR3 nucleotides: TGTGCCAGTAGTATTGGTGCGGGACCCGGCTCCTACGAGCAGTACTTC.

The chain carries TRBV6-5 and TRBJ2-7, with 7 nucleotides matching TRBD1. This CDR3 is 15 amino acids long. CDR1 and CDR2 from the germline V gene are MNHEY and SVGAGI. V lost 0 bases and J lost 5; bases outside the gene matches: 7. The DNA of the CDR3 is TGTGCCAGCAGTTACTCGAAACAGGGGTATGACGAGCAGTACTTC. Its protein is CASSYSKQGYDEQYF.

The V gene is TRBV6-5, the J gene TRBJ1-4; D possibly corresponds to TRBD1 (6 bases). V was cut by 2 bases and J by 7 bases, with 11 bases left in between. CDR1 is MNHEY, CDR2 SVGAGI, per germline. This CDR3 has 14 amino acids. The CDR3: CASSYAGEGEKLFF. CDR3 DNA sequence: TGTGCCAGCAGTTACGCAGGGGAGGGTGAAAAACTGTTTTTT.

The rearrangement joins TRBV27 to TRBJ2-6; no firm D call. This CDR3 contains 16 residues. Trimming cost V 5 bases and J 0 bases, with 11 bases left between them. CDR1 and CDR2 from the germline V gene are MNHEY and SMNVEV (reference sequence). The CDR3 DNA sequence: TGTGCCAGCAGTCTCCTGGATGTCTCTGGGGCCAACGTCCTGACTTTC. This codes for CASSLLDVSGANVLTF. The full variable domain, completed using reference TRBV27 and TRBJ2-6, is EAQVTQNPRYLITVTGKKLTVTCSQNMNHEYMSWYRQDPGLGLRQIYYSMNVEVTDKGDVPEGYKVSRKEKRNFPLILESPSPNQTSLYFCASSLLDVSGANVLTFGAGSRLTVL.

This clone has a handful of counts. At one of its ends the junction is not consistent with the germline gene, which may arise from a read error. The chain uses TRBV27 and TRBJ1-3, with no clear D. Germline CDR1 is MNHEY and CDR2 is SMNVEV (reference sequence). The CDR3 has 13 amino acids. CDR3 nucleotide sequence: TGTGCCAGCAGTTTACGAAAGCCCCAACCTGAGGGATTT. It encodes CASSLRKPQPEGF.

A remark on this clone: Other nucleotide sequences from this sample produce the same CDR3. V usage is TRBV9 and J usage is TRBJ2-5, with 7 bases lining up with TRBD2. CDR3 length: 15 amino acids. Germline lookup yields CDR1 SGDLS and CDR2 YYNGEE. V was clipped by 0 bases and J by 5 bases; unmatched bases: 7. This chain's CDR3 is CASSVGGGPGETQYF. The CDR3 DNA reads as TGTGCCAGCAGCGTAGGCGGGGGACCAGGGGAGACCCAGTACTTC.

This clone appeared once. The chain links TRBV7-9 to TRBJ1-4; 9 positions agree with TRBD1. The CDR3 totals 16 residues. Germline V CDR1 and CDR2: SEHNR, FQNEAQ (reference sequence). V trimming: 5 bases; J trimming: 2 bases; junction bases outside the gene matches: 6. The CDR3: CASSPFGQGTNEKLFF. The CDR3 bases are TGTGCCAGCAGCCCTTTCGGACAGGGGACTAATGAAAAACTGTTTTTT. Full variable domain (rest looked up from reference TRBV7-9 and TRBJ1-4): DTGVSQNPRHKITKRGQNVTFRCDPISEHNRLYWYRQTLGQGPEFLTYFQNEAQLEKSRLLSDRFSAERPKGSFSTLEIQRTEQGDSAMYLCASSPFGQGTNEKLFFGSGTQLSVL.

The chain couples TRBV15 to TRBJ2-1; 7 nucleotides agree with TRBD2. The CDR3 runs 13 residues. Germline V gene sequence: CDR1 LNHNV, CDR2 YYDKDF (reference sequence). The J segment lost 8 bases and the V segment lost 5 bases, leaving 6 bases of the junction unmatched. The CDR3 is CATSLGGLDEQFF. CDR3 sequence (DNA): TGTGCCACCAGCCTCGGGGGGTTGGATGAGCAGTTCTTC.